The source of this T cell receptor (beta chain) is a study of blood T cells in healthy people across ages. The authors ran a second PCR of about 6 to 12 cycles using a sample-barcoded 5' primer and a J-beta primer mix. TCRdb reprocessed the 5' RACE reads via MiXCR and lists one record per CDR3 protein. Among roughly 800,000 distinct CDR3 sequences, 53% were seen once, and the ten largest hold approximately 40%. The receptor's source is a man at least 80 years old in good health. Input material: blood.

The CDR3 region has the DNA TGTGCCAGCAGTCCAACGAGGGGGGAAGCTTTCTTT. The encoded protein is CASSPTRGEAFF. This chain connects TRBV6-5 to TRBJ1-1; D may be TRBD1 (6 bases). The CDR3 is 12 amino acids. Trimming took off 5 bases at V and 8 bases at J, with 12 bases between the two ends. The germline CDR1 and CDR2 sequences are MNHEY and SVGAGI.